This TCR beta chain was identified in a study of blood T cell repertoires in COVID-19. Whole-study context: Sites in the United States, Italy and Spain provided acute and convalescent COVID-19 samples. Sources were T cells, B-cell-depleted T cells, or PBMCs; the material itself was cDNA or gDNA.

CDR1 and CDR2 (germline): SGHRS, YFSETQ. The CDR3 has 15 residues. V shed 4 bases and J 5 bases; nucleotides not matched to a gene: 10. Study processing details: Counts of nucleated cells, estimated from reference gene primer amplification, were obtained. Repertoires were generated with immunoSEQ multiplex PCR, while TCRdb's copy carries only in-frame clones and drops some. V, J and clone size are taken as reported in that table, and D and trimming were inferred from the DNA itself. The sample holds some 150,000 clones, 75% to 90% seen once. This clonotype was sampled from a woman aged 40 to 49 with acute or convalescent COVID-19. This sequence joins TRBV5-1 and TRBJ2-7, with 9 bases that match TRBD1. The sample was peripheral blood. CDR3 in DNA: TGCGCCAGCAGCCCCGGGACAGGGATATTGGACGAGCAGTACTTC. Amino acid sequence: CASSPGTGILDEQYF. The full variable domain, completed using reference TRBV5-1 and TRBJ2-7, is KAGVTQTPRYLIKTRGQQVTLSCSPISGHRSVSWYQQTPGQGLQFLFEYFSETQRNKGNFPGRFSGRQFSNSRSEMNVSTLELGDSALYLCASSPGTGILDEQYFGPGTRLTVT.